This is a list of T cell receptor beta chains from one sample in a study of T-cell memory formation after mild COVID-19. TCRdb re-called the 5' RACE reads with MiXCR, one entry per CDR3 protein. The repertoire consists of roughly 300,000 distinct CDR3 sequences, with roughly 15% occurring once and the leading ten covering about 24%. The sequencing input was PBMCs or a T cell subset sorted from them (not recorded which). The receptors here all came from a young man who had mild COVID-19 (a few samples of this study predate the infection). Cell type and time point are not known. Both conserved end residues are part of each CDR3. D genes are given only for firm matches. Rows give clone size only sometimes, using once, few, many, or a class for an expanded clone.

NA	NA	TRBJ2-7	TRBV7-2	TGTGCCAGCAGCTTAAGTGACGCGTCCCATTCATCGTCCGAGCAGTACTTC	CASSLSDASHSSSEQYF
few	NA	TRBJ1-1	TRBV11-1	TGTGCCAGCAGCTTCAACAGGGACACTGAAGCTTTCTTT	CASSFNRDTEAFF
NA	TRBD2	TRBJ2-2	TRBV6-5	TGTGCCAGCAGAACTAGCGGGACCAACACCGGGGAGCTGTTTTTT	CASRTSGTNTGELFF
NA	TRBD1	TRBJ2-1	TRBV5-1	TGCGCCAGCAGCTCGTGGACAGGGGGCTCCAATGAGCAGTTCTTC	CASSSWTGGSNEQFF
few	NA	TRBJ2-1	TRBV20-1	TGCAGTGCTGAACGCGGGCTGAGCTCCTACAATGAGCAGTTCTTC	CSAERGLSSYNEQFF
NA	TRBD2	TRBJ2-5	TRBV2	TGTGCCAGCAGTGGCGAGCCGGGAGGACAAGAGACCCAGTACTTC	CASSGEPGGQETQYF
NA	NA	TRBJ1-1	TRBV29-1	TGCAGCGTTGAAGGGCAGCAGAACACTGAAGCTTTCTTT	CSVEGQQNTEAFF
few	NA	TRBJ1-2	TRBV7-2	TGTGCCAGCAGCTTCCTACCAGACCCAGGATATGGCTACACCTTC	CASSFLPDPGYGYTF
few	TRBD1	TRBJ2-2	TRBV15	TGTGCCACCAGCAGAGGACCGGACAGGGCTTACACCGGGGAGCTGTTTTTT	CATSRGPDRAYTGELFF
few	NA	TRBJ2-7	TRBV13	TGTGCCAGCAGCTTACAGGTGGACGAGCAGTACTTC	CASSLQVDEQYF
few	NA	TRBJ2-2	TRBV5-1	TGCGCCAGCAGCCCAAGTTGGGGATCCACCGGGGAGCTGTTTTTT	CASSPSWGSTGELFF
NA	TRBD2	TRBJ2-3	TRBV24-1	TGTGCCACCAGTGATTTGGGACTAGCGGGGGCGGATACGCAGTATTTT	CATSDLGLAGADTQYF
few	NA	TRBJ1-1	TRBV20-1	TGCAGTGCTACGGCCTTTGCAGGGATGAACACTGAAGCTTTCTTT	CSATAFAGMNTEAFF
many	NA	TRBJ2-3	TRBV4-3	TGCGCCAGCAGCCAAGATCACTGGGGGTCCGGCACAGATACGCAGTATTTT	CASSQDHWGSGTDTQYF
NA	NA	TRBJ1-1	TRBV6-2/TRBV6-3	TGTGCCAGCAGTTACTCCGAGGGGCCCGGTTATAGGAACACTGAAGCTTTCTTT	CASSYSEGPGYRNTEAFF
NA	NA	TRBJ2-5	TRBV20-1	TGCAGTGCTGGGGGAAGGGGGGCTCAAGAGACCCAGTACTTC	CSAGGRGAQETQYF
many	NA	TRBJ2-3	TRBV4-3	TGCGCCAGCAGCCGCTCGGGGGCACAAGATACGCAGTATTTT	CASSRSGAQDTQYF
NA	NA	TRBJ2-7	TRBV7-9	TGTGCCAGCAGCTCCGGACATACCTACGAGCAGTACTTC	CASSSGHTYEQYF
NA	NA	TRBJ1-2	TRBV19	TGTGCCAGTAGTATAGGGGACTGGACTGGCTACACCTTC	CASSIGDWTGYTF
few	TRBD2	TRBJ2-5	TRBV20-1	TGCAGTGGTTTACAGACTAGCGGGGTTCAAGAGACCCAGTACTTC	CSGLQTSGVQETQYF
few	TRBD2	TRBJ2-2	TRBV6-1	TGTGCCAGCAGTGCCGGGACTAGCGGGGCCGGGGAGCTGTTTTTT	CASSAGTSGAGELFF
few	TRBD1	TRBJ1-3	TRBV20-1	TGCAGTGCCCGTGGGACAGCCGGCTCTGGAAACACCATATATTTT	CSARGTAGSGNTIYF
NA	NA	TRBJ1-5	TRBV12-3/TRBV12-4	TGTGCCAGCAGTTTACTTGGGGGGAGGGAGCCCCAGCATTTT	CASSLLGGREPQHF
few	NA	TRBJ1-6	TRBV4-2	TGTGCCAGCAGCCGGGGGGAGTTTGCCTATAATTCACCCCTCCACTTT	CASSRGEFAYNSPLHF
many	TRBD2	TRBJ2-3	TRBV6-5	TGTGCCAGCAGTTACACTAGCGGGGGGGCAGATACGCAGTATTTT	CASSYTSGGADTQYF
many	NA	TRBJ1-1	TRBV5-1	TGCGCCAGCAGCCTGGACCCTGAGGACACTGAAGCTTTCTTT	CASSLDPEDTEAFF
many	NA	TRBJ2-3	TRBV4-1	TGCGCCAGCAGCCAAGGCCCGAGCACAGATACGCAGTATTTT	CASSQGPSTDTQYF
few	TRBD1	TRBJ1-1	TRBV5-1	TGCGCCAGCAGCGACCGGACAGGGGGCGAGGGAGCTTTCTTT	CASSDRTGGEGAFF
many	NA	TRBJ1-1	TRBV4-1	TGCGCCAGCAGCCAAGTATCCACTGAAGCTTTCTTT	CASSQVSTEAFF
NA	NA	TRBJ1-2	TRBV7-9	TGTGCCAGCAGCCCCCCCAGGACACGTTATGGCTACACCTTC	CASSPPRTRYGYTF
few	NA	TRBJ1-6	TRBV7-2	TGTGCCAGCAGCTTATTATTAGTCGGCTCCTATAATTCACCCCTCCACTTT	CASSLLLVGSYNSPLHF
NA	NA	TRBJ2-1	TRBV6-8	TGTGCCAGCAGTTATCAGCGGAACTACAATGAGCAGTTCTTC	CASSYQRNYNEQFF
NA	NA	TRBJ2-6	TRBV9	TGTGCCAGCAGCGTAGTTGGGTTCTCTGGGGCCAACGTCCTGACTTTC	CASSVVGFSGANVLTF
NA	NA	TRBJ1-1	TRBV7-3	TGTGCCAGCAGCTTAAGCCTGCTTGGCAATACTGAAGCTTTCTTT	CASSLSLLGNTEAFF
NA	TRBD2	TRBJ2-5	TRBV5-1	TGCGCCAGCAGCCACAGCGGGGAAGAGACCCAGTACTTC	CASSHSGEETQYF
few	NA	TRBJ1-2	TRBV28	TGTGCCACCCGAGACCGGTATGGCTACACCTTC	CATRDRYGYTF
few	NA	TRBJ1-2	TRBV7-9	TGTGCCAGCAGCCGCGGGCCCCACTATGGCTACACCTTC	CASSRGPHYGYTF
few	NA	TRBJ2-1	TRBV2	TGTGCCAGCAGCCCCCGGGCCCCTTCTAATGAGCAGTTCTTC	CASSPRAPSNEQFF
few	TRBD2	TRBJ2-1	TRBV7-3	TGTGCCAGCAGCTTTGGACTAGCGGGGGCCGGAGGAGAGCAGTTCTTC	CASSFGLAGAGGEQFF
NA	NA	TRBJ1-1	TRBV29-1	TGCAGCGTTGAAGCTGCCGGGGGAGGTACTGAAGCTTTCTTT	CSVEAAGGGTEAFF
NA	TRBD1	TRBJ1-2	TRBV6-1	TGTGCCAGCAGTGTAATGACCGGACAGGCCTATGGCTACACCTTC	CASSVMTGQAYGYTF
few	NA	TRBJ1-2	TRBV6-6	TGTGCCAGCAGTTACGACAACTATGGCTACACCTTC	CASSYDNYGYTF
many	TRBD1	TRBJ2-7	TRBV12-3/TRBV12-4	TGTGCCAGCAGTTTAGGGACAGGACGGGGCTCCTACGAGCAGTACTTC	CASSLGTGRGSYEQYF